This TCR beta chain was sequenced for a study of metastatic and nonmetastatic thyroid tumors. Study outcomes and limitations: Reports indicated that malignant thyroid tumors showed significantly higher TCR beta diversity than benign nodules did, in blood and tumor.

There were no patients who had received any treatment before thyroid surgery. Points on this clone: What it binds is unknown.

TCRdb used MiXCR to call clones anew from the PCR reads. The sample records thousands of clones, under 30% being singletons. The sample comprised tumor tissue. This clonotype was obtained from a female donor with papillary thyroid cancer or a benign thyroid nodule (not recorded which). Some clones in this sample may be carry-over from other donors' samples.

In DNA form, the CDR3 reads TGTGCCAGCAGTACCGACAGGGGCACTGAAGCTTTCTTT. Amino acids: CASSTDRGTEAFF. V usage is TRBV6-1 and J usage is TRBJ1-1; 8 nucleotides agree with TRBD1. The CDR3 is made up of 13 amino acids. V dropped 5 bases and J dropped 4; count of bases not matched to a gene: 3. Per the germline V gene, CDR1 is MNHNS and CDR2 is SASEGT.